These 27 T cell receptor beta chains originate from one sample sequenced in a study of shared clonotypes between healthy human individuals. Method: immunoSEQ multiplex PCR; TCRdb's copy keeps in-frame clones and lacks some. The table lists roughly 2.2 million clones, 80% to 95% of them singletons. The sequenced sample was naive CD4+ T cells from PBMCs. The sample's subset: CD45RA+ positively selected. All receptors derive from a man aged 18 to 35 in good health. Some clones in this sample may be carry-over from other donors' samples.

The rearrangement uses TRBV7-9 and TRBJ1-6, with D possibly matching TRBD1 (5 bases). This CDR3 is 15 amino acids long. V lost 5 bases and J 7 bases, leaving 15 bases between the germline ends. Germline V gene lookup returns CDR1 SEHNR and CDR2 FQNEAQ (reference sequence). CDR3 protein: CASSINGTSNSPLHF. The CDR3 nucleotides read TGTGCCAGCAGCATAAACGGGACTTCGAATTCACCCCTCCACTTT.

V is TRBV6-6 and J is TRBJ2-5; 7 bases fit TRBD2. V lost 2 bases, J lost 11 bases, and 14 bases stayed unmatched. This CDR3 comprises 15 residues. CDR1 MNHNY and CDR2 SVGAGI come from the germline V gene (reference sequence). CDR3 bases: TGTGCCAGCAGTTACAGTTTAGCGGGTACCTTAGGGCAGTACTTC. Translation: CASSYSLAGTLGQYF.

This chain uses TRBV11-2 with TRBJ2-1; TRBD2 agrees at 11 bases. V lost 3 bases to trimming and J lost 9 bases; unmatched junction nucleotides: 7. This CDR3 spans 15 amino acids. The germline V gene encodes CDR1 SGHAT and CDR2 FQNNGV. The CDR3 region has the DNA TGTGCCAGCAGCTTCACTAGCGGGGGATGGACTGAGCAGTTCTTC. This translates into CASSFTSGGWTEQFF.

Details on this clone: This specimen includes other DNA sequences encoding the same CDR3. The chain's CDR3 is CASSLVYEQYF. CDR3 in DNA: TGTGCCAGCAGCTTAGTATACGAGCAGTACTTC. The chain uses TRBV11-2 and TRBJ2-7; no clear D. There are 11 residues in the CDR3. The ends were cut back, 1 base at V and 4 bases at J, with 2 bases in the middle. The germline gives CDR1 SGHAT, CDR2 FQNNGV.

V and J are TRBV7-9 and TRBJ2-5; a weak D match, TRBD1 (5 bases). Germline V gene sequence: CDR1 SEHNR, CDR2 FQNEAQ (reference sequence). The CDR3 spans 14 residues. Between the trimmed V and J ends, which lost 2 bases and 4 bases, there was a span of 11 bases. The CDR3 DNA sequence: TGTGCCAGCAGCTTACAGGGCCTCGGAGAGACCCAGTACTTC. Its translation is CASSLQGLGETQYF.

The gene calls are TRBV4-3 and TRBJ2-1, with 11 bases aligning to TRBD2. Trimming cost V 4 bases and J 7 bases; bases outside gene matches: 6. Germline V gene lookup returns CDR1 LGHNA and CDR2 YSLEER. CDR3 length: 15 residues. CDR3 nucleotides: TGCGCCAGCAGCCGCGGACTAGCGGGTCTGAATGAGCAGTTCTTC. It yields the protein CASSRGLAGLNEQFF.

This rearrangement joins TRBV18 to TRBJ1-1; TRBD1 might be the D (5 bases). CDR1 is KGHSH, CDR2 LQKENI, per germline. V lost 4 bases to trimming and J lost 6 bases, with 9 bases between them. The CDR3 is made up of 12 amino acids. The CDR3 sequence: CASSRSGAEAFF. The CDR3, as DNA: TGTGCCAGCTCACGCTCGGGGGCTGAAGCTTTCTTT.

The chain combines TRBV28 with TRBJ1-1; a possible D gene is TRBD1 (6 bases). Germline V CDR1 and CDR2: MDHEN, SYDVKM. The CDR3 extends over 15 amino acids. V was cut by 6 bases and J by 2 bases, with 16 bases left in between. This CDR3 reads CASSPSGAANTEAFF. The CDR3 DNA sequence: TGTGCCAGCAGCCCCTCAGGGGCGGCAAACACTGAAGCTTTCTTT.

V is TRBV23-1 and J is TRBJ2-2; 8 bases agree with TRBD1. TRBV23-1 is annotated as an ORF whose role is uncertain. J gave up 6 bases and V 5 bases, and 11 bases lay outside the gene matches. CDR3 length equals 16 residues. The DNA of the CDR3 is TGCGCCAGCAGTGTCCGGGACAGGCGGTACCCCGGGGAGCTGTTTTTT. Its translation: CASSVRDRRYPGELFF.

This chain connects TRBV9 to TRBJ2-1, with D perhaps matching TRBD1 or TRBD2 (6 bases each). The germline V gene has CDR1 SGDLS and CDR2 YYNGEE. The V end was cut by 4 bases, the J end by 7 bases, with 24 bases between. This CDR3 is 17 amino acids long. CDR3 nucleotide sequence: TGTGCCAGCAGCCCACACCGGGGGCAACTGTCTGGGAATGAGCAGTTCTTC. Amino acid sequence: CASSPHRGQLSGNEQFF.

This chain connects TRBV28 to TRBJ2-7; TRBD2 matches 8 bases. J was trimmed by 5 bases and V by 6 bases; bases with no gene match: 15. This CDR3 spans 16 amino acids. Germline assignment: CDR1 MDHEN and CDR2 SYDVKM. CDR3 nucleotides: TGTGCCAGCAGCCCAGGCAAAGGACTAGCAAGTAACGAGCAGTACTTC. Translation: CASSPGKGLASNEQYF.

This chain connects TRBV6-6 to TRBJ1-1, with 8 bases aligning to TRBD1. The CDR3 consists of 15 residues. V was clipped by 5 bases and J by 0 bases; unmatched bases: 5. Looked up from germline, CDR1 is MNHNY and CDR2 is SVGAGI (reference sequence). CDR3 protein: CASSREGQVNTEAFF. CDR3 in DNA: TGTGCCAGCAGTAGAGAGGGACAGGTGAACACTGAAGCTTTCTTT.

The J gene is TRBJ2-6, the V gene TRBV7-2; possibly TRBD1 or TRBD2 for D (5 bases each). The CDR3 runs to 18 residues. Trimming took 4 bases from V and 5 from J, leaving 21 bases between them. Germline V CDR1 and CDR2: SGHTA, FQGNSA. The CDR3 DNA reads TGTGCCAGCAGCTCAACCGGGACCTCTATCGGCTGGGCCAACGTCCTGACTTTC. As protein: CASSSTGTSIGWANVLTF.

The gene calls are TRBV6-1 and TRBJ2-3, with D possibly being TRBD2 (5 bases). CDR3 length: 13 residues. V was clipped by 8 bases and J by 6 bases, with 15 bases between them. Germline V lookup: CDR1 MNHNS, CDR2 SASEGT. CDR3 residues: CASPGGGADTQYF. The CDR3 bases are TGTGCCAGCCCCGGCGGAGGCGCGGATACGCAGTATTTT.

This clone appeared once. The chain uses TRBV29-1 and TRBJ2-1; 7 bases fit TRBD1. The CDR3 spans 12 residues. Looked up from germline, CDR1 is SQVTM and CDR2 is ANQGSEA. V trimming: 7 bases; J trimming: 6 bases; junction bases outside the gene matches: 6. The CDR3 reads CSARQGSNEQFF. The CDR3 DNA reads TGCAGCGCGAGACAGGGATCCAATGAGCAGTTCTTC.

The gene calls are TRBV7-6 and TRBJ2-7, with D maybe TRBD1 (6 bases). This CDR3 has 14 residues. The V gene's germline CDR1 is SGHVS and CDR2 FNYEAQ. Trimming took off 5 bases at V and 2 bases at J, with 13 bases between the two ends. The CDR3 nucleotides are TGTGCCAGCAGCCCGACAACAGGGCCCTACGAGCAGTACTTC. Protein: CASSPTTGPYEQYF.

The chain carries TRBV27 and TRBJ1-3, with D tentatively TRBD1 (6 bases). Germline V lookup: CDR1 MNHEY, CDR2 SMNVEV (reference sequence). The V and J ends lost 6 bases and 0 bases respectively, with 18 bases between them. The CDR3 length is 17 residues. The CDR3, as DNA: TGTGCCAGCAGCCCCGGTTACGGACAGCCCTCTGGAAACACCATATATTTT. It translates to CASSPGYGQPSGNTIYF.

The V call is TRBV19, the J call TRBJ2-1; 13 bases line up with TRBD2. V lost 5 bases, J lost 6 bases, and 4 bases stayed unmatched. Looked up from germline, CDR1 is LNHDA and CDR2 is SQIVND (reference sequence). This CDR3 is 15 amino acids long. The CDR3, as DNA: TGTGCCAGTAGTCCCGGGACTAGCGGGATCAATGAGCAGTTCTTC. It translates to CASSPGTSGINEQFF.

V is TRBV7-2 and J is TRBJ2-7; D call uncertain. V was shortened by 0 bases and J by 4 bases, with 13 bases between the two germline ends. The CDR3 consists of 15 residues. From germline, CDR1 is SGHTA and CDR2 FQGNSA. CDR3 nucleotide sequence: TGTGCCAGCAGCTTAGCGTCCGGGTCCTTGTACGAGCAGTACTTC. Its protein product is CASSLASGSLYEQYF.

The chain combines TRBV29-1 with TRBJ2-4, with D perhaps matching TRBD2 (6 bases). Germline V lookup: CDR1 SQVTM, CDR2 ANQGSEA. The V and J ends lost 7 bases and 0 bases respectively, with 10 bases between them. There are 13 residues in the CDR3. CDR3 sequence (DNA): TGCAGCGGGCAGGGACTAGCCAAAAACATTCAGTACTTC. Translated: CSGQGLAKNIQYF.

This clone was seen a single time. J is TRBJ1-4 and V is TRBV28, with a tentative D call TRBD1 (5 bases). The CDR3 spans 15 residues. Between the trimmed V and J ends, which lost 5 bases and 8 bases, there was a span of 18 bases. From germline, CDR1 is MDHEN and CDR2 SYDVKM. CDR3 bases: TGTGCCAGCAGTCCTGCGGGGGGAAAGAGAGAAAAACTGTTTTTT. It codes for CASSPAGGKREKLFF.

This clone came up once. This chain joins TRBV2 and TRBJ2-5; 10 bases are a match to TRBD1. Germline V CDR1 and CDR2: SNHLY, FYNNEI. Unmatched junction bases numbered 4, after V lost 2 bases and J lost 4 bases. The CDR3 is 15 amino acids. The CDR3 nucleotides are TGTGCCAGCAGTGAAAGGGACAGGGGACCAGAGACCCAGTACTTC. It translates to CASSERDRGPETQYF.

On this clone itself: This sample also contains other DNA sequences that code for the same CDR3. V usage is TRBV9 and J usage is TRBJ1-2; 7 positions match TRBD1. Germline V lookup: CDR1 SGDLS, CDR2 YYNGEE. V dropped 4 bases and J dropped 0; count of bases not matched to a gene: 3. This CDR3 is 14 amino acids long. CDR3 DNA: TGTGCCAGCAGCCGGACAGGAGCTAACTATGGCTACACCTTC. Its translation is CASSRTGANYGYTF.

The chain couples TRBV27 to TRBJ2-5, with 9 bases identical to TRBD2. The CDR3 is 14 residues long. Germline lookup yields CDR1 MNHEY and CDR2 SMNVEV (reference sequence). J lost 4 bases, V lost 4 bases, and 4 bases had no gene match. CDR3 nucleotides: TGTGCCAGCAGTTCCAGGCGGGAGGGAGAGACCCAGTACTTC. Translation: CASSSRREGETQYF.

The chain couples TRBV2 to TRBJ1-3; no firm D call. There are 13 residues in the CDR3. Trimming removed 6 bases from V and 0 bases from J, with 6 bases in between. Germline V gene data show CDR1 as SNHLY and CDR2 as FYNNEI. In nucleotides, the CDR3 is TGTGCCAGCAGGGAAAACTCTGGAAACACCATATATTTT. The encoded protein is CASRENSGNTIYF.

Details on this clone: At one boundary the junction diverges from the germline segment, which might be a read error. The CDR3 region has the DNA TGTGCCAGCAGATACTCCGGGACTAGCGGGACCGAGACCCAGTACTTC. Its translation is CASRYSGTSGTETQYF. The rearrangement links TRBV6-5 to TRBJ2-5; TRBD2 matches at 13 bases. From germline, CDR1 is MNHEY and CDR2 SVGAGI. The CDR3 is 16 amino acids.

The chain couples TRBV5-1 to TRBJ2-7; D gene unclear. Per germline, CDR1 SGHRS and CDR2 YFSETQ. CDR3 size: 16 residues. V lost 4 bases and J lost 7, with 24 bases in between. The CDR3, as DNA: TGCGCCAGCAGCCAGCAACCGGGCCCTGGGCAGGTGGAGCAGTACTTC. This encodes CASSQQPGPGQVEQYF. Drawing the rest from reference TRBV5-1 and TRBJ2-7, the complete variable domain is KAGVTQTPRYLIKTRGQQVTLSCSPISGHRSVSWYQQTPGQGLQFLFEYFSETQRNKGNFPGRFSGRQFSNSRSEMNVSTLELGDSALYLCASSQQPGPGQVEQYFGPGTRLTVT.